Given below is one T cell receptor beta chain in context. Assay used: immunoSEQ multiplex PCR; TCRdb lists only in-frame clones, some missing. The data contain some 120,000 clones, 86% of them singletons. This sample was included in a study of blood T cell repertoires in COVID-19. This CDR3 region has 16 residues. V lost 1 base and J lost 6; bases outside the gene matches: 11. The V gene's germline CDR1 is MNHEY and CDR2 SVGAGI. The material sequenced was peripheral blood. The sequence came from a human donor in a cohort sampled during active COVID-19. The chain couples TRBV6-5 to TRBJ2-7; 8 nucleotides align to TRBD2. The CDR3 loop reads CASSYFGTRGLGEQYF. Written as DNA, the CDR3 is TGTGCCAGCAGTTACTTTGGGACTAGGGGATTAGGCGAGCAGTACTTC.